The sequence of this T cell receptor (beta chain) was determined in a study of blood T cell repertoires in COVID-19. This CDR3 comprises 16 residues. Trimming cost V 1 base and J 5 bases, with 12 bases left between them. Germline V gives CDR1 MNHNS, CDR2 SASEGT. Only in-frame clones appear in the TCRdb table, and some are missing; sequencing was by immunoSEQ multiplex PCR. The sample lists 75,000 to 85,000 clones; around 80% were seen once. The gene calls are TRBV6-1 and TRBJ1-6; no firm D call. The clonotype originates from a human donor in a cohort sampled during active COVID-19. Sequenced material: peripheral blood. Here the CDR3 DNA reads TGTGCCAGCAGTGAAGAGATGAGAAGCCATAATTCACCCCTCCACTTT. Its translation is CASSEEMRSHNSPLHF.